A selection of T cell receptor beta chains follows, all from one sample in a study of PD-L1 blockade in urothelial cancer. Libraries were prepared by immunoSEQ multiplex PCR; TCRdb keeps only in-frame clonotypes and omits some of them. The top ten clones hold 5% to 6% of a sample with about 80,000 clones, around 87% of them seen once. The sample here was PBMCs, taken around atezolizumab (anti-PD-L1) treatment. These receptor sequences come from a woman between 70 and 85 years old with urothelial cancer. Each CDR3 is given with its conserved first and last residue. The order of the fields is J gene, V gene, CDR3 protein.

>TRBJ2-7|TRBV4-1
CASSQEGLSSREQYF
>TRBJ1-5|TRBV7-2
CASSLFQGGNQPQHF
>TRBJ2-1|TRBV29-1
CSAATAGALQFF
>TRBJ1-2|TRBV7-9
CASSSQGTYGYTF
>TRBJ1-2|TRBV10-3
CAISEGAVYGYTF
>TRBJ2-7|TRBV7-2
CASSLERGSEQYF
>TRBJ2-7|TRBV11-2
CASSLGWLPPYEQYF
>TRBJ2-7|TRBV27
CASSHQQGYEQYF
>TRBJ1-5|TRBV6-1
CASSFSQGPNQPQHF
>TRBJ2-5|TRBV4-1
CASSQIAGESQETQYF
>TRBJ2-2|TRBV5-1
CASSLEGTSPGELFF
>TRBJ2-6|TRBV18
CASSPRGQGLGGANVLTF
>TRBJ1-1|TRBV11-2
CASSLQGMDTEAFF
>TRBJ2-1|TRBV5-4
CASSLGLAGGNEQFF
>TRBJ2-5|TRBV13
CASSLRDYQETQYF
>TRBJ1-2|TRBV28
CASRRQGLFNYGYTF
>TRBJ2-7|TRBV28
CASSPIGRPSYEQYF
>TRBJ2-7|TRBV27
CASRTGSEQYF
>TRBJ1-2|TRBV15
CATSRAGVSDGYTF
>TRBJ2-7|TRBV7-9
CASSDRGPYEQYF
>TRBJ1-1|TRBV18
CASSSQGQTEAFF
>TRBJ2-1|TRBV11-1
CASSLGGRQGSLYNEQFF
>TRBJ1-2|TRBV7-9
CASSSRRQATNYGYTF